These T cell receptor beta chains were read from a single sample in a study of cytomegalovirus exposure and HLA in healthy donors. Produced via immunoSEQ multiplex PCR; TCRdb's table is partial and in-frame only. In the table there are about 140,000 clones, more than 60% of which are singletons. Sequenced material: PBMCs. The receptors were gathered from a male donor in good health and CMV-seronegative. CDR3s leave out the opening cysteine and the closing phenylalanine or tryptophan. Size is stated for part of the rows, as once, few or many counts, or as a class when the clone is expanded.

J: TRBJ1-1; size: NA; V: TRBV29-1; CDR3: SVEDRVDLNTEAF
J: TRBJ2-1; size: few; V: TRBV6-6; CDR3: ASSYSGGGIYNEQF
J: TRBJ2-7; size: once; V: TRBV5-1; CDR3: ASSWREGGWSTYEQY
J: TRBJ2-2; size: NA; V: TRBV4-1; CDR3: ASSQEPGGSPGELF
J: TRBJ2-2; size: NA; V: TRBV7-9; CDR3: ASSLDRWELF
J: TRBJ2-7; size: NA; V: TRBV6-5; CDR3: ASSYAPSSYEQY
J: TRBJ2-7; size: NA; V: TRBV13; CDR3: ASHMGGTEDYEQY
J: TRBJ2-1; size: NA; V: TRBV9; CDR3: ASSSLGTTLINEQF
J: TRBJ2-7; size: NA; V: TRBV5-1; CDR3: ASSLSGAYEQY
J: TRBJ1-1; size: NA; V: TRBV7-9; CDR3: ASSVIQGERAF
J: TRBJ1-1; size: NA; V: TRBV7-9; CDR3: ASSPRTGGADTEAF
J: TRBJ2-1; size: NA; V: TRBV5-1; CDR3: ASSLEDREMNEQF
J: TRBJ1-1; size: NA; V: TRBV6-5; CDR3: ASTLGGMTEAF
J: TRBJ2-7; size: NA; V: TRBV7-9; CDR3: ASSLGQYEQY
J: TRBJ1-1; size: NA; V: TRBV19; CDR3: ATQGSGTEAF
J: TRBJ1-5; size: NA; V: TRBV7-9; CDR3: ASSLGGRGPNQPQH
J: TRBJ1-1; size: few; V: TRBV7-9; CDR3: ASSQGAEAF
J: TRBJ2-1; size: NA; V: TRBV30; CDR3: AWSVGQNNEQF
J: TRBJ1-3; size: NA; V: TRBV6-5; CDR3: ASSYEQGGPGNTIY
J: TRBJ1-6; size: NA; V: TRBV7-2; CDR3: ASSLVLTSNSPLH
J: TRBJ2-5; size: NA; V: TRBV9; CDR3: ASSSGRVEETQY
J: TRBJ1-1; size: NA; V: TRBV2; CDR3: ASSERQGNTEAF
J: TRBJ1-2; size: NA; V: TRBV29-1; CDR3: SVLDGLYGYT
J: TRBJ2-7; size: few; V: TRBV29-1; CDR3: SARGQQVYEQY
J: TRBJ1-5; size: few; V: TRBV19; CDR3: ASSMFSGVSQPQH
J: TRBJ1-1; size: once; V: TRBV9; CDR3: ASSPILTGNPEAF
J: TRBJ1-1; size: NA; V: TRBV7-3; CDR3: ASSFLPGQTERAF
J: TRBJ1-4; size: NA; V: TRBV4-1; CDR3: ASSQMGQVINEKLF
J: TRBJ2-1; size: NA; V: TRBV9; CDR3: ASSGQTVDTAYNEQF
J: TRBJ2-5; size: NA; V: TRBV5-6; CDR3: ASSGPQGLQETQY
J: TRBJ1-1; size: NA; V: TRBV5-1; CDR3: ASSLGFPQGVRTEAF
J: TRBJ2-7; size: NA; V: TRBV27; CDR3: ASSFSGQGSSEQY
J: TRBJ2-3; size: NA; V: TRBV19; CDR3: ASSIAVTSGDTDTQY
J: TRBJ2-7; size: once; V: TRBV5-4; CDR3: ASRTGLAGKYEQY
J: TRBJ2-7; size: NA; V: TRBV11-2; CDR3: AVRGAPGYEQY
J: TRBJ2-1; size: NA; V: TRBV7-7; CDR3: ASSRGLAGVGSGANEQF
J: TRBJ1-1; size: NA; V: TRBV9; CDR3: ASSVGGPGEAF
J: TRBJ1-2; size: NA; V: TRBV25-1; CDR3: ASRGGDYGYT
J: TRBJ1-2; size: NA; V: TRBV7-9; CDR3: ASSGTIQDRFYGYT
J: TRBJ1-1; size: NA; V: TRBV11-1; CDR3: ASSFGDSLNTEAF
J: TRBJ2-2; size: NA; V: TRBV9; CDR3: ASSLGQGATNTGELF
J: TRBJ2-2; size: NA; V: TRBV10-2; CDR3: ATGLTQSGELF
J: TRBJ2-5; size: NA; V: TRBV27; CDR3: ASSPGTGGETQY
J: TRBJ1-5; size: few; V: TRBV30; CDR3: AWSPYSGRTQPQH
J: TRBJ2-1; size: NA; V: TRBV19; CDR3: ASSISGLSYNEQF
J: TRBJ2-7; size: NA; V: TRBV4-1; CDR3: ASSQVGGSYEQY
J: TRBJ1-5; size: NA; V: TRBV10-3; CDR3: AISEWRRETGASNQPQH
J: TRBJ2-7; size: NA; V: TRBV27; CDR3: ASSLTSGLSYEQY